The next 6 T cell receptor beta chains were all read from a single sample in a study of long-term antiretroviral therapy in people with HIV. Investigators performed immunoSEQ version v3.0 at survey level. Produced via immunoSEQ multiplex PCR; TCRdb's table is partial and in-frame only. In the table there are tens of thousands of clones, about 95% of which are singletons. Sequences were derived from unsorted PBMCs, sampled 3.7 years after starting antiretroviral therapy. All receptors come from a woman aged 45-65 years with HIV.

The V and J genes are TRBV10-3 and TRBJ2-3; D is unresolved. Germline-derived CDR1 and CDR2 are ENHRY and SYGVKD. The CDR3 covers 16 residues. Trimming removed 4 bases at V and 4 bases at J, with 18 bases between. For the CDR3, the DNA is TGTGCCATCAGTGGATCACAGTTTGGGGTCTCAGATACGCAGTATTTT. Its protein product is CAISGSQFGVSDTQYF.

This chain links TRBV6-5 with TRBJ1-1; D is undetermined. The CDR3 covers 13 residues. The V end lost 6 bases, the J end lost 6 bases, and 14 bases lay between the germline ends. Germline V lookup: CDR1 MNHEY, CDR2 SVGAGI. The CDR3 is CASSLRREAEAFF. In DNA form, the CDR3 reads TGTGCCAGCAGCTTGAGACGAGAGGCTGAAGCTTTCTTT.

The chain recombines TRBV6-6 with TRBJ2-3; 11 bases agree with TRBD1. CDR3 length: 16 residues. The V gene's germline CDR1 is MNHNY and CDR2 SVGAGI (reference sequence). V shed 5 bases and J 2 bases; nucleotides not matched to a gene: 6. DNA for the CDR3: TGTGCCAGCAGTCCCCAGGACAGGGGGCTCACAGATACGCAGTATTTT. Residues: CASSPQDRGLTDTQYF.

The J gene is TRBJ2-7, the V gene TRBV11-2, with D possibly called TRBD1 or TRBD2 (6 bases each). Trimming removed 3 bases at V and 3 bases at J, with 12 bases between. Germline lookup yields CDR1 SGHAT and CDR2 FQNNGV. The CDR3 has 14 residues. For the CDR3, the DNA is TGTGCCAGCAGCTTGGAGGGGGAGTACTACGAGCAGTACTTC. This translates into CASSLEGEYYEQYF.

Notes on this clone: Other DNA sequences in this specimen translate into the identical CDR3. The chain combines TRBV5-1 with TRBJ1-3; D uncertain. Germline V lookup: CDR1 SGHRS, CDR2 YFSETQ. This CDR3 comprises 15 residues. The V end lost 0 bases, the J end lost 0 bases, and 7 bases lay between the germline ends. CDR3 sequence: CASSLVGSSGNTIYF. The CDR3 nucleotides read TGCGCCAGCAGCTTGGTTGGCTCCTCTGGAAACACCATATATTTT.

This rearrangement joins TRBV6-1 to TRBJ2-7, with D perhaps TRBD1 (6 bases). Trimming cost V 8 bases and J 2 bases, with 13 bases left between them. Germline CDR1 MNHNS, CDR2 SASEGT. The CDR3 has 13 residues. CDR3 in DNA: TGTGCCAGCCACGGTGCAGGGGCCTACGAGCAGTACTTC. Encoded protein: CASHGAGAYEQYF.